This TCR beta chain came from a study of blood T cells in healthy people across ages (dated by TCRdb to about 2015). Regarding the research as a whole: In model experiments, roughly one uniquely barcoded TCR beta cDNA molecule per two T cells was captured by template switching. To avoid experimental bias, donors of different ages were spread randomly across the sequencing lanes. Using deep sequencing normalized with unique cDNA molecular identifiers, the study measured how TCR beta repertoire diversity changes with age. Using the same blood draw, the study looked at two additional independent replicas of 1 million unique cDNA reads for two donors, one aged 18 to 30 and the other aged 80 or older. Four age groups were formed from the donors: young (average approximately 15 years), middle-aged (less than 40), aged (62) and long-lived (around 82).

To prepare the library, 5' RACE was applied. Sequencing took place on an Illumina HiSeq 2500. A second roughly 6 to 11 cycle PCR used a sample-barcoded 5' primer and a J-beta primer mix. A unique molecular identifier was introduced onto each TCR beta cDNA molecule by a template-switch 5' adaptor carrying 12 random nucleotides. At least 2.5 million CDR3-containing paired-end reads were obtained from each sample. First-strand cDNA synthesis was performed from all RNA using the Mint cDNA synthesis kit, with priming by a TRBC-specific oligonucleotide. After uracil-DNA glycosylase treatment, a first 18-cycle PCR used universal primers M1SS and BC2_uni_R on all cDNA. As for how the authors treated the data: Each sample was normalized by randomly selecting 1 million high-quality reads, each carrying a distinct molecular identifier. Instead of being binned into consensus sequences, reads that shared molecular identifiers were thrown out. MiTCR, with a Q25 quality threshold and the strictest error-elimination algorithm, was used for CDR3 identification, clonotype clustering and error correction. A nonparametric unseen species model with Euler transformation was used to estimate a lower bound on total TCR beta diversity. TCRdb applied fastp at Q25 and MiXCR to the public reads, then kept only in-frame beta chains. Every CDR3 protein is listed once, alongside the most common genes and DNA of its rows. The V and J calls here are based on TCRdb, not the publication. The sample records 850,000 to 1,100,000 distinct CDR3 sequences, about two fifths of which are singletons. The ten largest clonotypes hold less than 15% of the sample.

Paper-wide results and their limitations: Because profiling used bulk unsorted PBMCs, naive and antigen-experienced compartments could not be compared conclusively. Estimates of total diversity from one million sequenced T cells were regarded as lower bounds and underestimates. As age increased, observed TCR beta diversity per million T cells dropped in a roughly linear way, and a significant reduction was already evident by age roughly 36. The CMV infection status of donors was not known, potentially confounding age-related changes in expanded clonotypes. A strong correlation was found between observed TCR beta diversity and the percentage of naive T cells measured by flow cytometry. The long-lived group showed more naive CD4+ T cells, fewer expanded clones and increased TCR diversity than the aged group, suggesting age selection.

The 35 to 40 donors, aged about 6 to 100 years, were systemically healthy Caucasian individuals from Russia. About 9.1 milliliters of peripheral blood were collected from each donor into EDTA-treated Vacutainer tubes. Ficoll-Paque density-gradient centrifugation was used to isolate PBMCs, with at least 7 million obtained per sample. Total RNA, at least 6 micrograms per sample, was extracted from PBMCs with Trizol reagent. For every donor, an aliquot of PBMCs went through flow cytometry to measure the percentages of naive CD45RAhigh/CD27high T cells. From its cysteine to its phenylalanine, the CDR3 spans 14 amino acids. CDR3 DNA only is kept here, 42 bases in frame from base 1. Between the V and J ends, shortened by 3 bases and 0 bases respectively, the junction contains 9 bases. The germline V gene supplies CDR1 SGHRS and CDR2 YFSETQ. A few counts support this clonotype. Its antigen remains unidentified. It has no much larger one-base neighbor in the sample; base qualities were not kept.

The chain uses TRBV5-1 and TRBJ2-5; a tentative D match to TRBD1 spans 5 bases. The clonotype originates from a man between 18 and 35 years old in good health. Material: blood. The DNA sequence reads TGCGCCAGCAGCTATTCGGACAACCAAGAGACCCAGTACTTC. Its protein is CASSYSDNQETQYF. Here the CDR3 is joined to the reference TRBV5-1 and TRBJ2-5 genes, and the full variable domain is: KAGVTQTPRYLIKTRGQQVTLSCSPISGHRSVSWYQQTPGQGLQFLFEYFSETQRNKGNFPGRFSGRQFSNSRSEMNVSTLELGDSALYLCASSYSDNQETQYFGPGTRLLVL.